This T cell receptor (beta chain) is from a study of long-term antiretroviral therapy in people with HIV. The assay, immunoSEQ v3.0, was run at survey level. Data came from immunoSEQ multiplex PCR; TCRdb stores just in-frame clones and leaves some out. Of 35,000 or so clones in the sample, about 74% are singletons; the top ten hold just over 7%. Study results and limitations: Pre-ART clonal expansion yielded clones that dominated the repertoire at all time points. With ART, diversity went up but was still lower than in transplant donor controls. Collection of the blood took place between the mid-2000s and the late 2010s. The ART regimens in use then may have been less effective than current ones.

Worth noting for this clone: The antigen is undetermined.

The CDR3 extends over 16 amino acids. V dropped 3 bases and J dropped 2 bases, with 17 bases sitting between them. Per germline, CDR1 SNHLY and CDR2 FYNNEI. The V call is TRBV2, the J call TRBJ2-7, with TRBD1 as a possible D gene (7 bases). The sample consisted of unsorted PBMCs, taken 2 years after starting antiretroviral therapy. The clonotype comes from a woman aged 45 to 65 with HIV. The CDR3 coding sequence is TGTGCCAGCAGTGAGCGGGACAGCCCCATCCCCTACGAGCAGTACTTC. Amino acid sequence: CASSERDSPIPYEQYF.